This passage covers 5 T cell receptor beta chains from one sample sequenced in a study of blood T cells in healthy people across ages. A second roughly 6 to 12 cycle PCR used barcoded and J-beta primers. TCRdb passed the 5' RACE reads through MiXCR, listing each CDR3 protein once. The sample consists of around 1,600,000 distinct CDR3 sequences, 42% of them appearing once. Sequenced material: blood. All receptors come from a woman aged 18-35 years in good health.

In the case of this clonotype: A much larger clone is a single base away; this may be a read error. The chain couples TRBV7-2 to TRBJ2-1; D ambiguous. CDR3 length: 12 amino acids. Germline CDR1 SGHTA, CDR2 FQGNSA. Written as DNA, the CDR3 is TGTGCCAGCAGATTAGCCAGCAATGAGCAGTTCTTC. Its protein is CASRLASNEQFF.

V gene TRBV29-1 combines with J gene TRBJ2-7; D might be TRBD1 or TRBD2, each matching 5 bases. Looked up from germline, CDR1 is SQVTM and CDR2 is ANQGSEA. V was trimmed by 4 bases and J by 0 bases, leaving 10 bases between them. This CDR3 has 13 amino acids. CDR3 residues: CSVVGVSSYEQYF. The DNA of the CDR3 is TGCAGCGTTGTGGGGGTCAGCTCCTACGAGCAGTACTTC.

This chain joins TRBV20-1 and TRBJ2-7; D is unclear. V was shortened by 0 bases and J by 2 bases, with 14 bases between the two germline ends. The CDR3 is 15 residues long. Germline V lookup: CDR1 DFQATT, CDR2 SNEGSKA (reference sequence). CDR3: CSARDMTATPYEQYF. Written as DNA, the CDR3 is TGCAGTGCTAGAGATATGACCGCGACCCCCTACGAGCAGTACTTC.

This clonotype has a handful of counts. This chain connects TRBV4-1 to TRBJ2-1, with D hard to call. The germline CDR1 and CDR2 sequences are MGHRA and YSYEKL. Between the trimmed V and J ends, which lost 0 bases and 10 bases, there was a span of 10 bases. The CDR3 covers 13 residues. The CDR3 sequence: CASSQDLTGEQFF. The CDR3 coding sequence is TGCGCCAGCAGCCAAGATTTGACGGGCGAGCAGTTCTTC.

For this clonotype: Relative to the germline gene, one junction end is altered; a read error may explain this. The chain employs TRBV2 and TRBJ2-3; 10 bases are a match to TRBD2. CDR3 length equals 18 residues. Germline V gene sequence: CDR1 SNHLY, CDR2 FYNNEI. CDR3 nucleotides: TGTGCCAACAGTGAATTCGCTAGCGGGAGACATGGCACAGATACGCAGTATTTT. It is translated as CANSEFASGRHGTDTQYF.